The 27 T cell receptor beta chains presented below share a single source sample, sequenced in a study of blood T cell repertoires in COVID-19 (dated by TCRdb to about 2020). Library generation was performed with the immunoSEQ multiplex PCR assay. Drawn from immuneACCESS, this table holds only the in-frame rearrangements with V and J called that TCRdb kept. Clones are partly lost; checked studies trace under half to an unresolved V gene and leave the rest unexplained. Present in this sample are fewer than 100,000 clones, about 90% of which were seen just once. The top ten clones comprise around 40% of the sample. The sequencing input was peripheral blood. The receptors derive from a human donor in a cohort sampled during active COVID-19.

The chain combines TRBV4-2 with TRBJ2-2; TRBD2 matches at 14 bases. J lost 2 bases, V lost 1 base, and 6 bases had no gene match. The CDR3 is 19 residues long. Germline values: CDR1 LGHNA, CDR2 YNFKEQ. In DNA, the CDR3 is TGTGCCAGCAGCCAAGCCGGACTAGCGGGGGGAATTAACACCGGGGAGCTGTTTTTT. As protein: CASSQAGLAGGINTGELFF.

This chain connects TRBV6-6 to TRBJ1-6, with TRBD1 matching over 8 bases. The CDR3 contains 15 residues. V lost 7 bases and J lost 4; bases outside the gene matches: 6. Looked up from germline, CDR1 is MNHNY and CDR2 is SVGAGI (reference sequence). DNA of the CDR3: TGTGCCAGCATCTTAGGACAGGGATATAATTCACCCCTCCACTTT. Translation: CASILGQGYNSPLHF.

V usage is TRBV6-5 and J usage is TRBJ2-7; 10 nucleotides agree with TRBD2. The CDR3 has 14 amino acids. The junction had 4 bases not matched to a gene; V was cut back by 6 bases and J by 2 bases. CDR1 MNHEY and CDR2 SVGAGI come from the germline V gene. CDR3 residues: CASSIAGGPYEQYF. Here the CDR3 DNA reads TGTGCCAGCAGCATAGCGGGGGGACCCTACGAGCAGTACTTC.

V is TRBV20-1 and J is TRBJ2-1; 7 nucleotides align to TRBD1. V lost 3 bases, J lost 6 bases, and 8 bases stayed unmatched. Germline CDR1 DFQATT, CDR2 SNEGSKA (reference sequence). This CDR3 has 14 amino acids. CDR3 nucleotide sequence: TGCAGTGCTAGTAACGGGGACAGACTCAATGAGCAGTTCTTC. Translation: CSASNGDRLNEQFF.

This chain connects TRBV5-4 to TRBJ2-2, with unresolved D. V lost 0 bases to trimming and J lost 6 bases, with 6 bases between them. CDR1 SGHNT and CDR2 YYREEE come from the germline V gene (reference sequence). The CDR3 extends over 13 amino acids. The CDR3 is CASSLAGPGELFF. The CDR3 nucleotides are TGTGCCAGCAGCTTGGCTGGGCCCGGGGAGCTGTTTTTT.

The chain carries TRBV3-1 (or the pseudogene TRBV3-2) and TRBJ2-7; D gene ambiguous. Germline CDR1 is LGHDT and CDR2 is YNNKEL (reference sequence). The V gene lost 4 bases and the J gene lost 2 bases, with 18 bases spanning the gap. This CDR3 comprises 16 residues. The CDR3 loop reads CASSPGARRLPYEQYF. The CDR3 coding sequence is TGTGCCAGCAGCCCTGGAGCTCGCAGACTCCCCTACGAGCAGTACTTC.

In the case of this clone: In the same sample, other DNA sequences code for this CDR3. This chain joins TRBV18 and TRBJ2-5; D unresolved. The CDR3 runs to 15 residues. V lost 0 bases and J 1 base, leaving 9 bases between the germline ends. CDR1 and CDR2 (germline): KGHSH, LQKENI. CDR3 nucleotides: TGTGCCAGCTCACCACCCTCGGGTACCCAAGAGACCCAGTACTTC. Translating gives CASSPPSGTQETQYF.

The chain joins TRBV5-5 to TRBJ1-1; no definite D call. The CDR3 is 14 amino acids. CDR1 is SGHKS and CDR2 is YYEKEE in the germline V gene (reference sequence). V lost 0 bases to trimming and J lost 1 base, with 7 bases between them. The CDR3: CASSLGNKNTEAFF. The CDR3 DNA follows: TGTGCCAGCAGCTTGGGCAACAAGAACACTGAAGCTTTCTTT.

The rearrangement uses TRBV7-2 and TRBJ1-5, with 8 nucleotides matching TRBD1. Unmatched junction bases numbered 13, after V lost 6 bases and J lost 9 bases. The CDR3 loop spans 15 amino acids. Germline V gives CDR1 SGHTA, CDR2 FQGNSA. CDR3 bases: TGTGCCAGCAGAAAGGGGGGGCAGGGGGCCTTGCCCCAGCATTTT. This encodes CASRKGGQGALPQHF.

The V and J genes are TRBV6-2 or TRBV6-3 and TRBJ1-1; D is uncertain. CDR3 length: 13 amino acids. Trimming took 6 bases from V and 1 from J, leaving 9 bases between them. The germline gives CDR1 MNHEY, CDR2 SVGEGT. The CDR3 DNA reads as TGTGCCAGCAGCCGCGGCAGGAACACTGAAGCTTTCTTT. Amino acids: CASSRGRNTEAFF.

The chain employs TRBV2 and TRBJ1-6; TRBD1 might be the D (6 bases). Germline CDR1 and CDR2: SNHLY and FYNNEI. This CDR3 has 15 residues. The ends were cut back, 5 bases at V and 5 bases at J, with 13 bases in the middle. The CDR3 is CASSPSDSHNSPLHF. The CDR3 DNA reads TGTGCCAGCAGTCCCTCGGACAGCCATAATTCACCCCTCCACTTT.

The gene calls are TRBV2 and TRBJ2-1, with 10 bases matching TRBD1. The junction had 13 bases not matched to a gene; V was cut back by 7 bases and J by 7 bases. The CDR3 has 16 residues. Germline CDR1 and CDR2: SNHLY and FYNNEI. The DNA for the CDR3 is TGTGCCAGCAACGGACAGGGGGTCTCCCCCCATAATGAGCAGTTCTTC. It codes for CASNGQGVSPHNEQFF.

The chain couples TRBV27 to TRBJ1-6, with 12 bases identical to TRBD1. The germline gives CDR1 MNHEY, CDR2 SMNVEV (reference sequence). CDR3 length: 16 amino acids. The ends lost 8 bases at V and 7 bases at J; junction bases unmatched: 9. The CDR3 region is CASRPGTGGANSPLHF. Here the CDR3 DNA reads TGTGCCAGCCGCCCGGGGACAGGGGGCGCGAATTCACCCCTCCACTTT.

The genes are TRBV18 and TRBJ2-2; 7 bases match TRBD1. The CDR3 has 15 residues. J gave up 1 base and V 5 bases, and 4 bases lay outside the gene matches. CDR1 KGHSH and CDR2 LQKENI come from the germline V gene. In nucleotides, the CDR3 is TGTGCCAGCTCAGAATGGACAGGGAACACCGGGGAGCTGTTTTTT. Translation gives CASSEWTGNTGELFF.

V and J are TRBV5-6 and TRBJ1-5, with D possibly TRBD1 on 6 matching bases. V was trimmed by 0 bases and J by 6 bases, leaving 13 bases between them. The length of the CDR3 is 15 residues. CDR1 and CDR2 (germline): SGHDT, YYEEEE. The CDR3 DNA follows: TGTGCCAGCAGCTTGGCCGGGCAGGGGAGTCAGCCCCAGCATTTT. It codes for CASSLAGQGSQPQHF.

The rearrangement links TRBV5-1 to TRBJ2-1, with a weak D call TRBD1 (6 bases). CDR3 length: 15 amino acids. Deletions cut 6 bases from V and 7 bases from J, with 20 bases between. Germline-derived CDR1 and CDR2 are SGHRS and YFSETQ. CDR3: CASKLEGGSANEQFF. The CDR3 region has the DNA TGCGCCAGCAAGCTTGAAGGGGGAAGCGCGAATGAGCAGTTCTTC.

V is TRBV5-1 and J is TRBJ2-4, with 8 bases that match TRBD2. The J segment lost 5 bases and the V segment lost 0 bases, leaving 13 bases of the junction unmatched. Germline lookup yields CDR1 SGHRS and CDR2 YFSETQ. CDR3 length equals 18 residues. The CDR3 region is CASSLGGPAGAYQNIQYF. As DNA, the CDR3 is TGCGCCAGCAGCTTGGGGGGACCAGCGGGAGCCTATCAAAACATTCAGTACTTC.

V usage is TRBV4-3 and J usage is TRBJ2-3; possible D gene TRBD2, 5 bases. The germline V gene encodes CDR1 LGHNA and CDR2 YSLEER. The CDR3 has 15 residues. V was shortened by 0 bases and J by 2 bases, with 9 bases between the two germline ends. CDR3 DNA sequence: TGCGCCAGCAGCCAAGATCAGCGGACCACAGATACGCAGTATTTT. Residues: CASSQDQRTTDTQYF.

This chain links TRBV19 with TRBJ1-1; possibly TRBD1 for D (6 bases). V lost 0 bases and J lost 4, with 12 bases in between. Germline-derived CDR1 and CDR2 are LNHDA and SQIVND (reference sequence). The CDR3 loop spans 15 amino acids. The CDR3, as DNA: TGTGCCAGTAGTATAGATCGGCAGGGGAGCACTGAAGCTTTCTTT. Encoded protein: CASSIDRQGSTEAFF.

V is TRBV5-8 and J is TRBJ2-3; D is uncertain. V lost 2 bases and J lost 0, with 7 bases in between. CDR1 and CDR2 (germline): SGHTS, YDEGEE. The CDR3 is made up of 14 amino acids. CDR3 loop: CASSFFRSTDTQYF. In DNA form, the CDR3 reads TGTGCCAGCAGCTTTTTTAGAAGCACAGATACGCAGTATTTT.

V gene TRBV5-6 combines with J gene TRBJ2-5, with a tentative D call TRBD2 (6 bases). The CDR3 totals 18 residues. Germline CDR1 is SGHDT and CDR2 is YYEEEE. V was clipped by 1 base and J by 5 bases, with 24 bases between them. Here the CDR3 reads CASSLTQGPGGRRETQYF. DNA of the CDR3: TGTGCCAGCAGCTTGACCCAAGGGCCAGGTGGGAGGCGGGAGACCCAGTACTTC.

V gene TRBV9 combines with J gene TRBJ2-1; D possibly corresponds to TRBD1 (6 bases). Trimming shortened V by 2 bases and J by 5 bases, and 20 bases separated the two germline ends. Germline-derived CDR1 and CDR2 are SGDLS and YYNGEE. The CDR3 runs 17 residues. This chain's CDR3 is CASSVSLQGSGDNEQFF. The CDR3 nucleotides read TGTGCCAGCAGCGTCTCACTTCAGGGGTCTGGGGACAATGAGCAGTTCTTC.

The rearrangement uses TRBV4-3 and TRBJ1-3; perhaps TRBD1 as D (5 bases). Trimming shortened V by 0 bases and J by 10 bases, and 13 bases separated the two germline ends. CDR3 length: 14 residues. The germline CDR1 and CDR2 sequences are LGHNA and YSLEER. Written as DNA, the CDR3 is TGCGCCAGCAGCCAAGATCGGCAGGGATGGACCATATATTTT. This gives the protein CASSQDRQGWTIYF.

The chain is built from TRBV12-5 and TRBJ1-2, with D tentatively TRBD1 (5 bases). The CDR3 is 16 amino acids. Germline CDR1 and CDR2: LGHNT and FRNRAP. V shed 1 base and J shed 5 bases, with 17 bases lying between them. CDR3 region: CASGLEQWGTWYGYTF. CDR3 nucleotide sequence: TGTGCTAGTGGTTTGGAGCAGTGGGGGACTTGGTATGGCTACACCTTC.

V gene TRBV7-9 combines with J gene TRBJ2-2; TRBD1 is a possible D gene (6 bases). Germline-derived CDR1 and CDR2 are SEHNR and FQNEAQ (reference sequence). The CDR3 sequence is 16 residues long. The ends were cut back, 1 base at V and 2 bases at J, with 11 bases in the middle. As DNA, the CDR3 is TGTGCCAGCAGCTTAGTGGGACAACCCAACACCGGGGAGCTGTTTTTT. Amino acids: CASSLVGQPNTGELFF.

This rearrangement joins TRBV7-2 to TRBJ2-3; 8 positions agree with TRBD2. V lost 6 bases to trimming and J lost 0 bases; unmatched junction nucleotides: 2. Germline V gives CDR1 SGHTA, CDR2 FQGNSA. The CDR3 covers 14 residues. The CDR3 DNA is TGTGCCAGCAGAGCGGGGGTGAGCACAGATACGCAGTATTTT. This gives the protein CASRAGVSTDTQYF.

The J gene is TRBJ2-2, the V gene TRBV4-3, with D possibly matching TRBD2 (5 bases). The CDR3 length is 15 residues. The V end lost 5 bases, the J end lost 0 bases, and 10 bases lay between the germline ends. Germline loops: CDR1 LGHNA, CDR2 YSLEER. The CDR3 DNA reads TGCGCCAGCAGCTACGGGGTCGCGAACACCGGGGAGCTGTTTTTT. Translated, it gives CASSYGVANTGELFF.